The 2 T cell receptor beta chains presented below share a single source sample, sequenced in a study of cytomegalovirus exposure and HLA in healthy donors. The PCR made use of 60 Vbeta and 13 Jbeta primers. Clones were sequenced by immunoSEQ multiplex PCR, and TCRdb holds only the in-frame ones, with some missing. Of 100,000 to 150,000 clones listed, roughly 84% are singletons. Sequencing was done on a sample of PBMCs. The receptors originated from a girl aged 2 to 10 in good health and CMV-seronegative.

The V and J genes are TRBV2 and TRBJ1-5, with D perhaps TRBD1 (5 bases). The germline V gene has CDR1 SNHLY and CDR2 FYNNEI. The CDR3 has 16 amino acids. With 6 bases removed from V and 1 base from J, the gap between germline ends came to 16 bases. Here the CDR3 reads CASSARGRESNQPQHF. CDR3 in DNA: TGTGCCAGCAGCGCCCGGGGGAGGGAGAGCAATCAGCCCCAGCATTTT.

V and J are TRBV5-6 and TRBJ2-7; a weak D match, TRBD1 (6 bases). CDR3 size: 14 residues. Germline V gene lookup returns CDR1 SGHDT and CDR2 YYEEEE. The V end was cut by 2 bases, the J end by 2 bases, with 11 bases between. CDR3 nucleotides: TGTGCCAGCAGCTTCCCCAGGGGACCCTACGAGCAGTACTTC. Translation: CASSFPRGPYEQYF.